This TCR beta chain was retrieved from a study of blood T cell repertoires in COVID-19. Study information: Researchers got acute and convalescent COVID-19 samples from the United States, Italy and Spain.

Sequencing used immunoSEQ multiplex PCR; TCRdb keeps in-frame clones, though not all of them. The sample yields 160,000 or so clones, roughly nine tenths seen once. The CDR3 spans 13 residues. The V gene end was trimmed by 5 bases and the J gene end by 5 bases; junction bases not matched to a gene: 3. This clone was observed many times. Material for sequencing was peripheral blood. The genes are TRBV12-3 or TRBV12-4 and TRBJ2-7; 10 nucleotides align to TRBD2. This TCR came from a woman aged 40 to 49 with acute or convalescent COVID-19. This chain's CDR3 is CASSASGSHEQYF. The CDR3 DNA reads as TGTGCCAGCAGTGCTAGCGGGAGCCACGAGCAGTACTTC.